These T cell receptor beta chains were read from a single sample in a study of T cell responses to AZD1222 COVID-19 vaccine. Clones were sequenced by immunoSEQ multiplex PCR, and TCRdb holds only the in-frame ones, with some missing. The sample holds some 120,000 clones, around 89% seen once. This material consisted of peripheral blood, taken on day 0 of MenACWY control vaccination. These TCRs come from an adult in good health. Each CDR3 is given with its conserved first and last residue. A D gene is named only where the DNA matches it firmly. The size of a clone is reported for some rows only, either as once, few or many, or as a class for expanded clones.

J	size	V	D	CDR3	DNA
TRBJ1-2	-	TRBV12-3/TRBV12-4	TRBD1	CASSADRGRGYTF	TGTGCCAGCAGTGCGGACAGGGGGCGAGGCTACACCTTC
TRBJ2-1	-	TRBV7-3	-	CASSPPGSYNEQFF	TGTGCCAGCAGCCCCCCGGGCTCCTACAATGAGCAGTTCTTC
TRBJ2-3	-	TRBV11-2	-	CASRTSPNADTQYF	TGTGCCAGCAGGACCTCCCCTAATGCGGATACGCAGTATTTT
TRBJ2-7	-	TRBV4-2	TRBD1	CASSQDRFRDRNYEQYF	TGTGCCAGCAGCCAAGATCGATTCCGGGACAGAAATTACGAGCAGTACTTC
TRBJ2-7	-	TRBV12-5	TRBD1	CASGTDRVNEQYF	TGTGCTAGTGGTACGGACAGGGTAAACGAGCAGTACTTC
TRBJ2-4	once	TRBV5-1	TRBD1	CASSWVGTGPNIQYF	TGCGCCAGCAGCTGGGTCGGGACAGGACCAAACATTCAGTACTTC
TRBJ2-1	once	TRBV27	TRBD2	CASSLLTREGLNEQFF	TGTGCCAGCAGTTTACTTACGCGGGAGGGCCTCAATGAGCAGTTCTTC
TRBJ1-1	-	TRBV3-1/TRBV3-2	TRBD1	CASSQVGQGNTEAFF	TGTGCCAGCAGCCAGGTTGGACAGGGGAACACTGAAGCTTTCTTT
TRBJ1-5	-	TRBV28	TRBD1	CASSSPGQGTRGPQHF	TGTGCCAGCAGTTCTCCGGGACAGGGGACCAGGGGGCCCCAGCATTTT
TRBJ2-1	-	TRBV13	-	CASSKGRPHNEQFF	TGTGCCAGCAGCAAAGGGAGACCCCACAATGAGCAGTTCTTC
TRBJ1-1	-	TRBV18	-	CASSPTGRDTEAFF	TGTGCCAGCTCACCAACAGGGAGGGACACTGAAGCTTTCTTT
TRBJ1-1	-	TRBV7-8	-	CATAKHTEAFF	TGTGCCACCGCGAAACACACTGAAGCTTTCTTT
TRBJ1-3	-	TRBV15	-	CATSRDRVSGNTIYF	TGTGCCACCAGCAGAGACAGGGTCTCTGGAAACACCATATATTTT
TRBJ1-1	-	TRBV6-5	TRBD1	CASSTGGTGNTEAFF	TGTGCCAGCTCCACCGGTGGGACAGGGAACACTGAAGCTTTCTTT
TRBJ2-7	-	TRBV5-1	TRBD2	CASSLEGTSGHEQYF	TGCGCCAGCAGCTTGGAGGGGACTAGCGGTCACGAGCAGTACTTC
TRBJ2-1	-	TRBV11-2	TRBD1	CASSLGDSLYNEQFF	TGTGCCAGCAGCTTGGGGGACAGTCTCTACAATGAGCAGTTCTTC
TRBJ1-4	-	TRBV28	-	CASSFNRYEKLFF	TGTGCCAGCAGTTTTAACCGCTATGAAAAACTGTTTTTT
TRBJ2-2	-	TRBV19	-	CASRADRRNTGELFF	TGTGCCAGTAGGGCAGACAGGAGGAACACCGGGGAGCTGTTTTTT
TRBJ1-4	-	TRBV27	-	CASSSPLGTLFF	TGTGCCAGCAGTTCCCCCTTGGGAACACTGTTTTTT
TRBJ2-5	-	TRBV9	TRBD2	CASSGAGGRETQYF	TGTGCCAGCAGCGGAGCGGGAGGGCGTGAGACCCAGTACTTC
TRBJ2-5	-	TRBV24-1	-	CATSQGIQETQYF	TGTGCCACCAGTCAAGGGATCCAAGAGACCCAGTACTTC
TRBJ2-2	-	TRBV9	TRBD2	CASSTAGTSGRSGELFF	TGTGCCAGCAGCACCGCGGGGACTAGCGGGAGGTCCGGGGAGCTGTTTTTT
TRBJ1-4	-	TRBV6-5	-	CASRSRAYEKLFF	TGTGCCAGCAGGTCCAGGGCTTATGAAAAACTGTTTTTT
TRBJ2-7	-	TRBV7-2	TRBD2	CASSLDTTSGRYEQYF	TGTGCCAGCAGCTTAGATACAACTAGCGGGAGGTACGAGCAGTACTTC
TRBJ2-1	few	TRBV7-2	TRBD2	CASSLRGTSYNEQFF	TGTGCCAGCAGCTTAAGGGGGACTAGCTACAATGAGCAGTTCTTC
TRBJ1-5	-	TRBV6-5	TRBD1	CASSSDRGHQPQHF	TGTGCCAGCAGTTCGGACAGGGGACATCAGCCCCAGCATTTT
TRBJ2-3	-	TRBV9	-	CASSVQGRIATDTQYF	TGTGCCAGCAGCGTTCAGGGGCGTATTGCCACAGATACGCAGTATTTT
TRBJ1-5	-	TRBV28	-	CASSPAISNQPQHF	TGTGCCAGCAGTCCAGCTATAAGCAATCAGCCCCAGCATTTT
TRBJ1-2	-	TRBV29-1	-	CSVGVARINYGYTF	TGCAGCGTTGGAGTGGCGAGGATTAACTATGGCTACACCTTC
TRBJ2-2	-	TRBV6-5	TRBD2	CASSSQGGLNTGELFF	TGTGCCAGCAGTTCCCAGGGAGGGTTGAACACCGGGGAGCTGTTTTTT
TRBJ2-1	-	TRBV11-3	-	CASRRTGTYNEQFF	TGTGCCAGCAGGAGAACCGGGACCTACAATGAGCAGTTCTTC
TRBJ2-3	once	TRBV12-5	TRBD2	CASGPRTSGITDTQYF	TGTGCTAGTGGCCCCCGGACTAGCGGGATCACAGATACGCAGTATTTT
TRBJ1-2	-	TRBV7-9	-	CASSLQGSYGYTF	TGTGCCAGCAGCTTACAAGGGAGCTATGGCTACACCTTC
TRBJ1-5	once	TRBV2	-	CASSELGADSNQPQHF	TGTGCCAGCAGTGAACTGGGGGCAGATAGCAATCAGCCCCAGCATTTT
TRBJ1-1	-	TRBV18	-	CASSPGGELEAFF	TGTGCCAGCTCACCTGGAGGGGAACTCGAAGCTTTCTTT
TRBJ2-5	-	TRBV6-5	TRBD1	CASGTGGPRETQYF	TGTGCCAGCGGTACAGGGGGCCCCCGGGAGACCCAGTACTTC
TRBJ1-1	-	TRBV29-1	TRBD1	CSVDRGGAFF	TGCAGCGTTGACAGGGGGGGAGCTTTCTTT
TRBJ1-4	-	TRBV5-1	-	CASSFEGGSGKLFF	TGCGCCAGCAGCTTCGAGGGGGGCTCTGGGAAACTGTTTTTT
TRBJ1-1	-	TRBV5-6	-	CASSLSRYTEAFF	TGTGCCAGCAGCTTGAGCAGGTATACTGAAGCTTTCTTT
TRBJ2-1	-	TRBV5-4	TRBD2	CASSLAGGRATYNEQFF	TGTGCCAGCAGCTTGGCGGGCGGGAGGGCCACCTACAATGAGCAGTTCTTC
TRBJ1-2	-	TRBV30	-	CAWGESYGYTF	TGTGCCTGGGGAGAGAGCTATGGCTACACCTTC
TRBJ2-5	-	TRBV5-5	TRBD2	CASSLAGAGGPAGETQYF	TGTGCCAGCAGCCTCGCGGGAGCGGGAGGGCCAGCGGGAGAGACCCAGTACTTC
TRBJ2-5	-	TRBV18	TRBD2	CASSQSAPLAGGVFTQYF	TGTGCTAGCTCACAAAGTGCCCCCCTAGCGGGGGGGGTTTTCACCCAGTACTTC
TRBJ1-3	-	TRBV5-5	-	CASSSGASGNTIYF	TGTGCCAGCAGCTCAGGGGCCTCTGGAAACACCATATATTTT
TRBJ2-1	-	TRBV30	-	CAWSHIDEQFF	TGTGCCTGGAGTCACATCGATGAGCAGTTCTTC
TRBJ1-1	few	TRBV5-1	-	CASSLEGGRGNTEAFF	TGCGCCAGCAGCTTGGAGGGGGGACGGGGGAACACTGAAGCTTTCTTT
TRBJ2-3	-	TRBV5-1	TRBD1	CASRGQGHTDTQYF	TGCGCCAGCAGAGGACAGGGGCACACAGATACGCAGTATTTT
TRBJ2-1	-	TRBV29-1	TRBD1	CSATGYNEQFF	TGCAGCGCGACAGGGTACAATGAGCAGTTCTTC
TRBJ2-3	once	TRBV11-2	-	CASSLRRSTDTQYF	TGTGCCAGCAGCTTACGGCGAAGCACAGATACGCAGTATTTT
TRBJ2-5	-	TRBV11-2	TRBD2	CASSLWEGEKETQYF	TGTGCCAGCAGCTTATGGGAGGGAGAGAAAGAGACCCAGTACTTC
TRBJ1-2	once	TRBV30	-	CAWSSTSNYGYTF	TGTGCCTGGAGTTCCACCTCTAACTATGGCTACACCTTC
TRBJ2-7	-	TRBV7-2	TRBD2	CASQVASGTYEQYF	TGTGCCAGCCAGGTGGCTAGCGGAACCTACGAGCAGTACTTC
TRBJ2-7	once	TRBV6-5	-	CASSYSAEAYEQYF	TGTGCCAGCAGTTACTCGGCTGAAGCCTACGAGCAGTACTTC